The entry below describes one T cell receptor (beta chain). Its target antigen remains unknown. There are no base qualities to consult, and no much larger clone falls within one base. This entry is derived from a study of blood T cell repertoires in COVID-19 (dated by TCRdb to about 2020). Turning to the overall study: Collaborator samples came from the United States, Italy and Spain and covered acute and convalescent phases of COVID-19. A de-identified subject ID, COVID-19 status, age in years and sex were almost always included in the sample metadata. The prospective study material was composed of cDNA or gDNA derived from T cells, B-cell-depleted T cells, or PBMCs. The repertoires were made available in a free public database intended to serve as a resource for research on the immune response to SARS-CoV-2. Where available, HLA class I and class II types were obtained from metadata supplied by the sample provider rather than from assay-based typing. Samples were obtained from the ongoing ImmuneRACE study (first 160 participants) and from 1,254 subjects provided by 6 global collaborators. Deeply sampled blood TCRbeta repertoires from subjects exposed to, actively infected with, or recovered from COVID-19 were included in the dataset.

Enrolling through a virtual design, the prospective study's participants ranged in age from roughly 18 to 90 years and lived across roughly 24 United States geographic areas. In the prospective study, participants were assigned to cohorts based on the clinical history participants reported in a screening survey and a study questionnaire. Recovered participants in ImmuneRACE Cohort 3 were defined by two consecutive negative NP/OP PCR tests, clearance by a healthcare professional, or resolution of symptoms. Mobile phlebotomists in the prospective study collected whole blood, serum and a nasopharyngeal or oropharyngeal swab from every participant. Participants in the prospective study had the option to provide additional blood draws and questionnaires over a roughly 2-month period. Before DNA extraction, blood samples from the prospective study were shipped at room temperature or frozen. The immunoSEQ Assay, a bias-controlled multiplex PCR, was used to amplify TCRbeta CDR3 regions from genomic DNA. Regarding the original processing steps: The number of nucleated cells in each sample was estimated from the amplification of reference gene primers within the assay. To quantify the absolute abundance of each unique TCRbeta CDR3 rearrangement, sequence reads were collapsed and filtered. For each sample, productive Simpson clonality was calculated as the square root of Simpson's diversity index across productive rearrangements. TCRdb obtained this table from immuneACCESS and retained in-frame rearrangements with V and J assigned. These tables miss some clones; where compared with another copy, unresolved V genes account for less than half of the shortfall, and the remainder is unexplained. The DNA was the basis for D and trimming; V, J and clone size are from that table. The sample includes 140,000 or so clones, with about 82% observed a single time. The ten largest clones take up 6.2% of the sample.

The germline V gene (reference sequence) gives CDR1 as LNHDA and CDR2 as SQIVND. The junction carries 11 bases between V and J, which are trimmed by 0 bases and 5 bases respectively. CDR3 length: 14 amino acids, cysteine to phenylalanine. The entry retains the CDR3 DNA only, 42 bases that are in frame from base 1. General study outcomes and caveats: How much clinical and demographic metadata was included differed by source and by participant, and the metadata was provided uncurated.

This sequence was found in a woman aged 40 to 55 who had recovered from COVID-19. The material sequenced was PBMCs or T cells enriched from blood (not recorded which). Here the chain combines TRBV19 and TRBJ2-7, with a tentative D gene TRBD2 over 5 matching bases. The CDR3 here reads CASSIDGVLNEQYF. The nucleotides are TGTGCCAGTAGTATAGACGGGGTCCTGAACGAGCAGTACTTC.